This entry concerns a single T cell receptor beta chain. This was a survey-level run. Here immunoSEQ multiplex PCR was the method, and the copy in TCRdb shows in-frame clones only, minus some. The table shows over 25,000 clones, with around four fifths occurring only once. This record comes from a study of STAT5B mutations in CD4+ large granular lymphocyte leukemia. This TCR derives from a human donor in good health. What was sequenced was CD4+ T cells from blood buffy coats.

CDR3 DNA: TGTGCCAGCACCGAACATCGGGAGACCCAGTACTTC. It codes for CASTEHRETQYF. The V gene is TRBV11-1, the J gene TRBJ2-5; D gene ambiguous. The CDR3 is made up of 12 amino acids. Trimming left V 7 bases short and J 5 bases short, with 11 bases between. Germline lookup yields CDR1 SGHAT and CDR2 FQDESV (reference sequence).